This T cell receptor beta chain came from a study of T-cell memory formation after mild COVID-19 (dated by TCRdb to the early 2020s). Background on the whole study: Most TCR sequence clusters were specific to one of the two donors. In two donors, T-cell clones that expanded and contracted after mild COVID-19 were followed by sequencing TCRalpha and TCRbeta repertoires longitudinally. Two young, previously healthy adult volunteers made up the cohort, one male and one female.

Ficoll-Paque density gradient centrifugation was used to isolate PBMCs. In this sample, this clonotype turned up a few times. Its target antigen remains unknown. One base away there is no much larger clone; base qualities are not given. The CDR3 has 14 amino acids, counting the end cysteine and phenylalanine. Just CDR3 DNA is preserved here, 42 bases in frame from base 1. Germline trimming: 6 bases from V, 6 bases from J; junction bases outside gene matches: 8. General conclusions and limits of the study: Some responding clones were found in pre-infection memory, which suggests that pre-existing cross-reactive memory T cells took part in the SARS-CoV-2 response. The study covered only a couple of mild cases, and larger cohorts including severe cases with pre-infection samples were considered necessary. Clones that contracted from day 15 to 85 showed balanced CD4/CD8 phenotypes, whereas a second wave of clones that expanded from day 15 to 37 leaned towards CD4+. Contracting CD4+ clones appeared mostly in the CM and EM memory subsets, whereas CD8+ clones were enriched in EMRA. SARS-CoV-2 specificity of the second-wave clones peaking on day 37 was not confirmed.

The sequencer listed for this sample is Illumina NovaSeq 6000. Using 5'RACE with constant-segment primers, TCRalpha and TCRbeta cDNA libraries were constructed, with sample barcodes and unique molecular identifiers added in the process. RNA was extracted from every sample with Trizol reagent. The libraries were amplified in two PCR steps, and the second step added a second sample barcode and Illumina TruSeq adapters. The libraries were sequenced on an Illumina NovaSeq using 2 x 150 bp paired-end reads. For the original study's pipeline: Reads were demultiplexed and collapsed into UMI-guided consensus sequences with migec v1.2.7. Using mixcr v2.1.11, the UMI consensuses were aligned to TRA and TRB V and J templates and assembled into clonotypes. Expanded or contracted clonotypes were those called significant by both edgeR and NoisET, with noise models trained on biological replicates. For edgeR calls, the cutoffs were a false discovery rate-adjusted p below 0.01 and a log2 fold-change threshold of 1. PCA with hierarchical clustering of max-normalized trajectories of the 1000 most abundant clonotypes was used as exploratory dynamics analysis. Separately sequenced CD4+ and CD8+ repertoires were used to assign the CD4 or CD8 phenotype of responding clones. Clones were called with MiXCR by TCRdb after fastp trimmed the public reads at Q25, and only in-frame beta chains were retained. Records with the same CDR3 protein are collapsed into one entry carrying the most frequent genes and DNA. V and J calls and clone size were set by TCRdb, not the authors. The sample table shows about 560,000 distinct CDR3 sequences, and approximately 21% are seen once. The biggest ten clones account for approximately 8.4% of the sample.

Recombination joined TRBV12-3 or TRBV12-4 with TRBJ1-2, with 9 junctional bases fitting TRBD1. The sample consisted of PBMCs or a T cell subset sorted from them (not recorded which). The TCR was taken from an adult woman who had mild COVID-19 (a few samples of this study predate the infection). The sample titles of this study are shuffled in the database, so cell type and time point are left out; the donor was told from shared clones. For the CDR3, the sequence is CASSVQGARNGYTF. The nucleotide sequence is given as TGTGCCAGCAGCGTACAGGGGGCTAGGAATGGCTACACCTTC.